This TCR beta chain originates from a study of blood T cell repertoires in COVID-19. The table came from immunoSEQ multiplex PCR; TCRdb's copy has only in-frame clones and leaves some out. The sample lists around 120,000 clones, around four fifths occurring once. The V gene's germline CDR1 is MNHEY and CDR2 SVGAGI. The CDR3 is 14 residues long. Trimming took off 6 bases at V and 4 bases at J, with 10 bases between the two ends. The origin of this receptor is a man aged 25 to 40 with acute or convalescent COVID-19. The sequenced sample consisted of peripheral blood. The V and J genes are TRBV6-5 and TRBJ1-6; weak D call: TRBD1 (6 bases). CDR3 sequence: CASSVQGYNSPLHF. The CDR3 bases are TGTGCCAGCAGCGTGCAGGGGTATAATTCACCCCTCCACTTT.